This is a list of T cell receptor beta chains from one sample in a study of graft-versus-host responses after intestinal transplantation. The method was immunoSEQ multiplex PCR; TCRdb's version includes in-frame clones alone and lacks a portion of them. Of approximately 90,000 clones listed, around 90% are singletons. These receptors' targets are unknown. The material was unstimulated CD4+ T cells sorted from spleen or lymph node cells, obtained before transplant. The receptors stem from a human donor who was the organ donor for an intestinal transplant. CDR3s include the opening cysteine and the closing phenylalanine or tryptophan. A D gene is named only where the DNA matches it firmly. Expanded clones are given a class, and other clones once, few, many or no size at all.

size	D	V	J	CDR3	DNA
.	TRBD1	TRBV2	TRBJ1-1	CASRTGLNTEAFF	TGTGCCAGCAGGACAGGGTTGAACACTGAAGCTTTCTTT
once	TRBD2	TRBV28	TRBJ2-3	CASSSRPGLAASTDTQYF	TGTGCCAGCAGTTCCAGACCGGGACTAGCGGCTAGCACAGATACGCAGTATTTT
.	.	TRBV7-3	TRBJ2-3	CASRQAGRLTDTQYF	TGTGCCAGCAGACAGGCAGGGCGACTCACAGATACGCAGTATTTT
.	TRBD2	TRBV28	TRBJ2-2	CASSLSSGTSGRVGELFF	TGTGCCAGCAGTTTATCTTCCGGGACTAGCGGGAGGGTGGGGGAGCTGTTTTTT
.	TRBD2	TRBV2	TRBJ2-1	CATTPSGGLYNEQFF	TGTGCCACTACTCCTAGCGGGGGGTTATACAATGAGCAGTTCTTC
few	.	TRBV10-3	TRBJ2-7	CAISEGRSYEQYF	TGTGCCATCAGTGAGGGGAGGTCCTACGAGCAGTACTTC
.	.	TRBV7-3	TRBJ1-5	CASSLSSNQPQHF	TGTGCCAGCAGCTTATCGAGCAATCAGCCCCAGCATTTT
.	.	TRBV19	TRBJ1-5	CASSFDRDQPQHF	TGTGCCAGCAGTTTTGACAGAGATCAGCCCCAGCATTTT
.	TRBD1	TRBV7-2	TRBJ2-5	CASNPLRGPGETQYF	TGTGCCAGCAACCCCTTAAGGGGGCCGGGAGAGACCCAGTACTTC
.	.	TRBV10-3	TRBJ2-7	CAISESTRSGRFF	TGTGCCATCAGTGAGTCGACTCGAAGCGGGCGGTTCTTC
.	.	TRBV15	TRBJ1-6	CATSSRGNSPLHF	TGTGCCACCAGCAGCAGGGGAAATTCACCCCTCCACTTT
.	.	TRBV1	TRBJ2-3	CTSSSPVAMKRGGDTQYF	TGCACCAGCAGCTCCCCCGTAGCAATGAAGCGGGGAGGGGATACGCAGTATTTT
.	TRBD2	TRBV11-3	TRBJ2-1	CASSLVGLGGGFAGNEQFF	TGTGCCAGCAGCTTAGTAGGTTTGGGGGGGGGATTCGCTGGCAATGAGCAGTTCTTC
.	TRBD1	TRBV6-5	TRBJ2-5	CASTSTGETQYF	TGTGCCAGCACCTCGACAGGGGAGACCCAGTACTTC
.	TRBD2	TRBV2	TRBJ2-1	CASRRGGLYNEQFF	TGTGCCAGCAGACGGGGGGGTCTCTACAATGAGCAGTTCTTC
.	.	TRBV14	TRBJ2-3	CASSLYTRVTDTQYF	TGTGCCAGCAGCCTGTACACTCGGGTCACAGATACGCAGTATTTT